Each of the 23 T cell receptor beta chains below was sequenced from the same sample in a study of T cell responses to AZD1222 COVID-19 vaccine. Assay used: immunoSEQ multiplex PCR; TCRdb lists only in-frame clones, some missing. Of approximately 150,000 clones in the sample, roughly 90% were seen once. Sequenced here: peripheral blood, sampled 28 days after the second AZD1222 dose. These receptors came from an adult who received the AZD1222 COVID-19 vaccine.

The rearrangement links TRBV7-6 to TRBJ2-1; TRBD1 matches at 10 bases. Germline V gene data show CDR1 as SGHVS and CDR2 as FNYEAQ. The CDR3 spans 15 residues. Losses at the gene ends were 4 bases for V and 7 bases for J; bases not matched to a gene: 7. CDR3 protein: CASSSRQGARNEQFF. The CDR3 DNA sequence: TGTGCCAGCAGCTCTAGACAGGGGGCGCGTAATGAGCAGTTCTTC.

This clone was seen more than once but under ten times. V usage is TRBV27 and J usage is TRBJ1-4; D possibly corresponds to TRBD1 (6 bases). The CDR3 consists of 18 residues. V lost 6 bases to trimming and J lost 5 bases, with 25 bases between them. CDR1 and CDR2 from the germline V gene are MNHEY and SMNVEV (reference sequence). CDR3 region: CASSPVRGLIGENEKLFF. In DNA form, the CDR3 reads TGTGCCAGCAGCCCGGTCCGGGGGCTCATCGGTGAGAATGAAAAACTGTTTTTT.

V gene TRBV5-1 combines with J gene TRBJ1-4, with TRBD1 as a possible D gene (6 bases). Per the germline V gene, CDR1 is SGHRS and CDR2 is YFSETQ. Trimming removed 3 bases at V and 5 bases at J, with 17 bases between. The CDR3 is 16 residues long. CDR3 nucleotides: TGCGCCAGCAGCTCGGGTACCGGGACAAGGAATGAAAAACTGTTTTTT. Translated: CASSSGTGTRNEKLFF.

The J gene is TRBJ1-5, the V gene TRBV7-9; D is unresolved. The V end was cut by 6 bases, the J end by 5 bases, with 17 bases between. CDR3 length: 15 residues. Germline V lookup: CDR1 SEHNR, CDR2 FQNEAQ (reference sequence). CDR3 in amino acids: CASSQSLVGDQPQHF. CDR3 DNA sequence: TGTGCCAGCAGTCAGTCGCTCGTAGGCGATCAGCCCCAGCATTTT.

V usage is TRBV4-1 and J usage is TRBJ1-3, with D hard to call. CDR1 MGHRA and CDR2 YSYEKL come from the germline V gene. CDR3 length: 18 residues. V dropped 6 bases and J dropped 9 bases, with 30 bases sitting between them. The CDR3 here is CASRQLPGLYGINGTIYF. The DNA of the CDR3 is TGCGCCAGCAGACAGTTGCCGGGCCTTTATGGCATCAATGGCACCATATATTTT.

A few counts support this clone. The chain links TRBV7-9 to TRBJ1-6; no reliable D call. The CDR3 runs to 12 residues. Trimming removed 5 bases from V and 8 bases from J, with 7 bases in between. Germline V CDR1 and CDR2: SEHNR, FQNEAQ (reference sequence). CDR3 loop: CASSPPDSPLHF. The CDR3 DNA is TGTGCCAGCAGCCCCCCGGATTCACCCCTCCACTTT.

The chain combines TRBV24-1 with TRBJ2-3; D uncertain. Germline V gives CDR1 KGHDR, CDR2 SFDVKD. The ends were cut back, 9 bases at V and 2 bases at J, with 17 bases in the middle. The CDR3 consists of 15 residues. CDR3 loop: CATPSSNPFTDTQYF. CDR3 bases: TGTGCCACCCCCTCCTCTAATCCCTTCACAGATACGCAGTATTTT.

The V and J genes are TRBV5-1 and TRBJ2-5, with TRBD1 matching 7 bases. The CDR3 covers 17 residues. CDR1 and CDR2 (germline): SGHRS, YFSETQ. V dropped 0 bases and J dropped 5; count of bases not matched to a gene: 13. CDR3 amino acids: CASSLAADRILRETQYF. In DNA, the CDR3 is TGCGCCAGCAGCTTGGCCGCGGACAGGATCCTCCGGGAGACCCAGTACTTC.

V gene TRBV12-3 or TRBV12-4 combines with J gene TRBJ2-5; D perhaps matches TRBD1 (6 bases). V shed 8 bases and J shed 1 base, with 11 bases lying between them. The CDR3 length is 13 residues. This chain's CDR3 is CASLPDSQETQYF. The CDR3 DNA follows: TGTGCCAGCCTGCCGGACAGCCAAGAGACCCAGTACTTC.

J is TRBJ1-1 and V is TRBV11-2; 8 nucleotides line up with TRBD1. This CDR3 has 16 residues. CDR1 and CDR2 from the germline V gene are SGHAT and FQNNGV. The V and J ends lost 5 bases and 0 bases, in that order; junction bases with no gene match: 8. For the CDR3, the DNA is TGTGCCAGCAGCCCTCGGACAGGGACCATGAACACTGAAGCTTTCTTT. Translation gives CASSPRTGTMNTEAFF. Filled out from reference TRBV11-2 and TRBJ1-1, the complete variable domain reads EAGVAQSPRYKIIEKRQSVAFWCNPISGHATLYWYQQILGQGPKLLIQFQNNGVVDDSQLPKDRFSAERLKGVDSTLKIQPAKLEDSAVYLCASSPRTGTMNTEAFFGQGTRLTVV.

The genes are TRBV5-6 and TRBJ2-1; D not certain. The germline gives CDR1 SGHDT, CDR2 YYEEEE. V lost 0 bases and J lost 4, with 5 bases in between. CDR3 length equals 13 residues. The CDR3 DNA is TGTGCCAGCAGCTTGGGGAAGTACAATGAGCAGTTCTTC. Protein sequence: CASSLGKYNEQFF.

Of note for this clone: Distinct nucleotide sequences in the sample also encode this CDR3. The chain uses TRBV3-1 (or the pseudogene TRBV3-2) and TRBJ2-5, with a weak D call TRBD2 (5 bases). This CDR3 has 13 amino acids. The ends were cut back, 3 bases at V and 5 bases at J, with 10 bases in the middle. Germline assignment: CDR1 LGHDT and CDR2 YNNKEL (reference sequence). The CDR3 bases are TGTGCCAGCAGCCAGGATCGGGGTGAGACCCAGTACTTC. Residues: CASSQDRGETQYF.

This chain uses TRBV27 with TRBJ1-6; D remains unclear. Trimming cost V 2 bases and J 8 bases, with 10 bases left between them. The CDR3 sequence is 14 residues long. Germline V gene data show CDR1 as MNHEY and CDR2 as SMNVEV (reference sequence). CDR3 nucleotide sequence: TGTGCCAGCAGTTTAAACAGCGGTTATTCACCCCTCCACTTT. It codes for CASSLNSGYSPLHF.

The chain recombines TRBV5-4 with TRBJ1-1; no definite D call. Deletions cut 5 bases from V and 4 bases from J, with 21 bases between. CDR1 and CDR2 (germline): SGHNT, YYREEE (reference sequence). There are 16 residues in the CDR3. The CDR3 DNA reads TGTGCCAGCAGAACTTCTGGACCCCGGCGGCCCACTGAAGCTTTCTTT. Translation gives CASRTSGPRRPTEAFF.

CDR3 amino acids: CASSFSGRGGYTF. The CDR3 DNA follows: TGTGCCAGCAGCTTCTCGGGCAGGGGGGGCTACACCTTC. The V and J genes are TRBV7-8 and TRBJ1-2; TRBD1 matches 7 bases. CDR3 size: 13 residues. Per germline, CDR1 SGHVS and CDR2 FQNEAQ. J lost 8 bases, V lost 3 bases, and 6 bases had no gene match.

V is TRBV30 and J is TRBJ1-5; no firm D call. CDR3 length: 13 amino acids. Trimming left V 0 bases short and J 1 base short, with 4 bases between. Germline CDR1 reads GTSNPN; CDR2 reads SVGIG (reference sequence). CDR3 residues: CAWSVQSNQPQHF. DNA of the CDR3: TGTGCCTGGAGTGTTCAGAGCAATCAGCCCCAGCATTTT. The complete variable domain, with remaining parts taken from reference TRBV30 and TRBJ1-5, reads SQTIHQWPATLVQPVGSPLSLECTVEGTSNPNLYWYRQAAGRGLQLLFYSVGIGQISSEVPQNLSASRPQDRQFILSSKKLLLSDSGFYLCAWSVQSNQPQHFGDGTRLSIL.

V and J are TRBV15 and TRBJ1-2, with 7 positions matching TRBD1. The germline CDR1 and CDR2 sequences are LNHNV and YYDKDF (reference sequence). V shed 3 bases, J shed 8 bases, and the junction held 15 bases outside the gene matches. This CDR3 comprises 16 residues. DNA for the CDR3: TGTGCCACCAGCAGGGACAGGAAGTACTGGGGCGAAGGCTACACCTTC. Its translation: CATSRDRKYWGEGYTF.

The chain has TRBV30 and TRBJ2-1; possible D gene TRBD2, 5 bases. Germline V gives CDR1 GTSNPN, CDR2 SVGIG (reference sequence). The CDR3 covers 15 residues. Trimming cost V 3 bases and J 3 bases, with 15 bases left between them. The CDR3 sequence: CAWRGAKVGYNEQFF. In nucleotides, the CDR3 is TGTGCCTGGAGGGGAGCGAAGGTGGGCTACAATGAGCAGTTCTTC.

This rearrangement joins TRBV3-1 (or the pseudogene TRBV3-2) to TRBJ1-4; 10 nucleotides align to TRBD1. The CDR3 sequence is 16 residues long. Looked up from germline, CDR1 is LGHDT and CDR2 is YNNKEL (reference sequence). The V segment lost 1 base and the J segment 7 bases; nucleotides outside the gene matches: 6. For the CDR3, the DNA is TGTGCCAGCAGCCAAGGCCCGGGACAGGGGTTTGAAAAACTGTTTTTT. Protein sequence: CASSQGPGQGFEKLFF.

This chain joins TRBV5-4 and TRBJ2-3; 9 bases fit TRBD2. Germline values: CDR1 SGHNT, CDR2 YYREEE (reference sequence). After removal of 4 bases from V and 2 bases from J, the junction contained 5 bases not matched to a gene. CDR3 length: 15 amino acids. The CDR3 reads CASSRRGGFTDTQYF. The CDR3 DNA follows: TGTGCCAGCAGCAGGCGGGGGGGGTTCACAGATACGCAGTATTTT.

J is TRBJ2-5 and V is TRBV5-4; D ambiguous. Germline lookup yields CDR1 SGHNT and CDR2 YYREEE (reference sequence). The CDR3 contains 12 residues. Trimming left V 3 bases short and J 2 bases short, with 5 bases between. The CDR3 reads CASSSTQETQYF. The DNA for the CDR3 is TGTGCCAGCAGCTCCACTCAAGAGACCCAGTACTTC.

The chain's CDR3 is CASSPAALGYEQYF. The CDR3 region has the DNA TGTGCCAGCAGCCCTGCAGCGTTGGGGTACGAGCAGTACTTC. The V gene is TRBV7-9, the J gene TRBJ2-7; D not certain. The CDR3 sequence is 14 residues long. V gave up 5 bases and J gave up 4 bases, with 15 bases separating them. CDR1 is SEHNR and CDR2 is FQNEAQ in the germline V gene (reference sequence).

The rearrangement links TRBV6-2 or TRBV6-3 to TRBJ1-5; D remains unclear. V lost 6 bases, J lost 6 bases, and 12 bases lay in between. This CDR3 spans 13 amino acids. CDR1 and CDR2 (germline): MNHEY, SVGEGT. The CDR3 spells CASSLDVFQPQHF. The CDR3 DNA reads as TGTGCCAGCAGCCTGGACGTTTTTCAGCCCCAGCATTTT.